What follows are 22 T cell receptor beta chains derived from one specimen sequenced in a study of vaccination effects on CD4 cells after COVID-19. Before sequencing took place, the ViraFEST assay used viral peptide pools to expand antigen-specific CD4+ T cells. Following 10 days of culture, CD4+ T cells were isolated. The antigens of these receptors remain unknown. Only in-frame clones appear in the TCRdb table, and some are missing; sequencing was by immunoSEQ multiplex PCR. The sample lists 45,000 to 65,000 clones, roughly 80% seen once, with more than 2% in the top ten. This sample comprised CD4+ T cells from PBMCs cultured with HCoV-229E spike peptides, obtained before COVID-19 vaccination. Source of these receptors: a human donor who received a COVID-19 vaccine.

CDR3 amino acids: CATSDPRGAGNTIYF. The CDR3 nucleotides are TGTGCCACCAGTGACCCCCGGGGGGCTGGAAACACCATATATTTT. The chain employs TRBV24-1 and TRBJ1-3; D is perhaps TRBD1 (5 bases). The CDR3 has 15 residues. V lost 4 bases and J 2 bases, leaving 11 bases between the germline ends. Germline CDR1 is KGHDR and CDR2 is SFDVKD.

This chain links TRBV6-1 with TRBJ1-2; D unresolved. The germline CDR1 and CDR2 sequences are MNHNS and SASEGT. The length of the CDR3 is 16 residues. V lost 2 bases to trimming and J lost 7 bases, with 20 bases between them. The CDR3 loop is CASSEPPSVGMGGYTF. In nucleotides, the CDR3 is TGTGCCAGCAGTGAACCCCCCTCAGTAGGGATGGGTGGCTACACCTTC.

V and J are TRBV7-2 and TRBJ2-2; TRBD2 agrees at 8 bases. The CDR3 is 19 amino acids. The ends lost 5 bases at V and 4 bases at J; junction bases unmatched: 18. CDR1 is SGHTA, CDR2 FQGNSA, per germline. CDR3 nucleotides: TGTGCCAGCAGCCCGAGCCCCGGGCGGGGGGAAGTCATCACCGGGGAGCTGTTTTTT. Protein: CASSPSPGRGEVITGELFF.

This chain links TRBV9 with TRBJ2-3, with TRBD1 matching 10 bases. This CDR3 has 17 amino acids. V shed 3 bases and J 4 bases; nucleotides not matched to a gene: 11. Germline values: CDR1 SGDLS, CDR2 YYNGEE. CDR3 nucleotides: TGTGCCAGCAGCGCCTGGGACAGGGGATTTTTCCCAGATACGCAGTATTTT. Its translation: CASSAWDRGFFPDTQYF.

This chain joins TRBV24-1 and TRBJ2-1; no clear D gene. Germline lookup yields CDR1 KGHDR and CDR2 SFDVKD. V gave up 4 bases and J gave up 7 bases, with 10 bases separating them. The CDR3 loop spans 13 amino acids. The CDR3 here is CATSEGGRNEQFF. The CDR3 nucleotides read TGTGCCACCAGTGAGGGTGGACGGAATGAGCAGTTCTTC.

This clone has more than one count but fewer than ten. The V and J genes are TRBV5-1 and TRBJ1-2, with 8 bases that match TRBD1. Germline CDR1 is SGHRS and CDR2 is YFSETQ. The CDR3 consists of 15 residues. Trimming removed 4 bases from V and 0 bases from J; junction bases left unmatched: 5. CDR3 nucleotide sequence: TGCGCCAGCAGCCACGGACAGGGAGCTAACTATGGCTACACCTTC. Protein: CASSHGQGANYGYTF.

The V and J genes are TRBV9 and TRBJ2-3; 7 nucleotides agree with TRBD2. This CDR3 has 16 residues. CDR1 and CDR2 (germline): SGDLS, YYNGEE. Unmatched junction bases numbered 7, after V lost 3 bases and J lost 0 bases. The CDR3 DNA sequence: TGTGCCAGCAGCGGGGCTAGCGGAACTAGCACAGATACGCAGTATTTT. This encodes CASSGASGTSTDTQYF.

The V call is TRBV6-2 or TRBV6-3, the J call TRBJ2-1; 7 bases are a match to TRBD1. CDR1 and CDR2 (germline): MNHEY, SVGEGT. Trimming at V came to 3 bases and at J to 12 bases, leaving 8 bases not matched to a gene. This CDR3 comprises 13 residues. The CDR3 coding sequence is TGTGCCAGCAGTTATACCTTGGGACAGATGCAGTTCTTC. It yields the protein CASSYTLGQMQFF.

V gene TRBV28 combines with J gene TRBJ1-4, with D possibly being TRBD1 (6 bases). The CDR3 loop spans 14 amino acids. V lost 5 bases to trimming and J lost 4 bases, with 11 bases between them. In germline, CDR1 is MDHEN, CDR2 SYDVKM. DNA for the CDR3: TGTGCCAGCAGTCTAGGGGGGAATAATGAAAAACTGTTTTTT. It encodes CASSLGGNNEKLFF.

The chain uses TRBV20-1 and TRBJ1-1, with D unclear. The germline gives CDR1 DFQATT, CDR2 SNEGSKA (reference sequence). The CDR3 spans 11 residues. Trimming left V 0 bases short and J 3 bases short, with 2 bases between. The CDR3 sequence is CSARDDTEAFF. The CDR3 DNA sequence: TGCAGTGCTAGAGATGACACTGAAGCTTTCTTT.

This clone was counted a few times. This chain joins TRBV6-5 and TRBJ2-2; either TRBD1 or TRBD2 may fit D (5 bases each). Looked up from germline, CDR1 is MNHEY and CDR2 is SVGAGI. The CDR3 totals 15 residues. The germline V and J ends were trimmed by 6 bases and 3 bases, with 14 bases remaining between them. The CDR3 region has the DNA TGTGCCAGCAGGGACTGGACACTCTACACCGGGGAGCTGTTTTTT. Amino acids: CASRDWTLYTGELFF.

The chain combines TRBV4-3 with TRBJ1-3; no definite D call. Trimming stripped 3 bases from V and 0 bases from J, with 9 bases between. Germline V gene sequence: CDR1 LGHNA, CDR2 YSLEER. This CDR3 contains 15 residues. The CDR3 protein is CASSQTASSGNTIYF. In DNA form, the CDR3 reads TGCGCCAGCAGCCAGACCGCGAGCTCTGGAAACACCATATATTTT.

V usage is TRBV4-2 and J usage is TRBJ1-2; no definite D call. V was clipped by 0 bases and J by 0 bases, with 11 bases between them. The CDR3 contains 16 residues. Per germline, CDR1 LGHNA and CDR2 YNFKEQ. CDR3 sequence reads: CASSQESTASNYGYTF. The CDR3 region has the DNA TGTGCCAGCAGCCAAGAGTCGACCGCCTCTAACTATGGCTACACCTTC.

This rearrangement joins TRBV6-2 or TRBV6-3 to TRBJ2-1, with 9 bases identical to TRBD1. Germline V lookup: CDR1 MNHEY, CDR2 SVGEGT. The CDR3 totals 12 residues. With V trimmed by 4 bases and J by 9 bases, 1 base remained unmatched. The CDR3 nucleotides are TGTGCCAGCAGTTCGACAGGGGGTGAGCAGTTCTTC. Protein product: CASSSTGGEQFF.

This chain uses TRBV20-1 with TRBJ1-1; D gene uncertain. With 1 base removed from V and 6 bases from J, the gap between germline ends came to 6 bases. CDR3 length: 11 residues. Germline V CDR1 and CDR2: DFQATT, SNEGSKA (reference sequence). In nucleotides, the CDR3 is TGCAGTGCTAGAGGGCTCTCTGAAGCTTTCTTT. Translated, it gives CSARGLSEAFF.

This clone was recorded once. The chain has TRBV4-3 and TRBJ1-2; 7 bases fit TRBD1. V was clipped by 0 bases and J by 8 bases; unmatched bases: 3. This CDR3 spans 13 amino acids. Germline lookup yields CDR1 LGHNA and CDR2 YSLEER. CDR3 sequence reads: CASSQDTGVGYTF. CDR3 in DNA: TGCGCCAGCAGCCAAGATACAGGGGTGGGCTACACCTTC.

This chain joins TRBV12-3 or TRBV12-4 and TRBJ1-5; D is undetermined. Deletions cut 8 bases from V and 5 bases from J, with 10 bases between. The CDR3 totals 12 residues. The CDR3 sequence is CASADGYQPQHF. The CDR3 region has the DNA TGTGCCAGCGCTGACGGGTATCAGCCCCAGCATTTT.

The chain is built from TRBV24-1 and TRBJ2-2; 7 positions match TRBD1. Germline V gene lookup returns CDR1 KGHDR and CDR2 SFDVKD. The CDR3 consists of 17 residues. J gave up 0 bases and V 3 bases, and 6 bases lay outside the gene matches. In DNA form, the CDR3 reads TGTGCCACCAGTGATCCCGGGACAGCCTCGAACACCGGGGAGCTGTTTTTT. It yields the protein CATSDPGTASNTGELFF.

The chain links TRBV5-6 to TRBJ2-7, with 9 bases lining up with TRBD1. Germline V gene lookup returns CDR1 SGHDT and CDR2 YYEEEE. Trimming at V came to 4 bases and at J to 0 bases, leaving 8 bases not matched to a gene. The CDR3 has 16 amino acids. CDR3 nucleotide sequence: TGTGCCAGCAGCCTCTCCGGGACAGGGAGCTCCTACGAGCAGTACGTC. Translated, it gives CASSLSGTGSSYEQYV.

The rearrangement links TRBV5-1 to TRBJ2-2, with D uncertain. The CDR3 contains 14 residues. The germline V gene has CDR1 SGHRS and CDR2 YFSETQ. With 5 bases removed from V and 4 bases from J, the gap between germline ends came to 12 bases. For the CDR3, the DNA is TGCGCCAGCAGTAAAGGGCAGGCCACCGGGGAGCTGTTTTTT. This encodes CASSKGQATGELFF.

This chain joins TRBV18 and TRBJ1-4; D remains ambiguous. V gave up 9 bases and J gave up 0 bases, with 11 bases separating them. From germline, CDR1 is KGHSH and CDR2 LQKENI. The CDR3 spans 14 residues. The CDR3 sequence is CASADRATNEKLFF. The CDR3 nucleotides read TGTGCCAGTGCAGACCGCGCAACTAATGAAAAACTGTTTTTT. The full variable domain, its missing parts supplied by reference TRBV18 and TRBJ1-4, is NAGVMQNPRHLVRRRGQEARLRCSPMKGHSHVYWYRQLPEEGLKFMVYLQKENIIDESGMPKERFSAEFPKEGPSILRIQQVVRGDSAAYFCASADRATNEKLFFGSGTQLSVL.

In this sample, this clone turned up a few times. V and J are TRBV27 and TRBJ2-3; 7 bases are shared with TRBD2. V was pared by 6 bases and J by 11 bases, with 11 bases of the junction left unmatched. The germline gives CDR1 MNHEY, CDR2 SMNVEV (reference sequence). The CDR3 consists of 13 residues. CDR3 DNA sequence: TGTGCCAGCAGGGTTATGGCGGGGGAAAGGCAGTATTTT. This encodes CASRVMAGERQYF.